These 13 T cell receptor beta chains were sequenced from one sample in a study of beta chain features in type 1 diabetes. Study findings and constraints: Type 1 diabetes patients showed a moderate but significant shortening of TCRB CDR3s in all four CD4+ subsets.

Their specific antigens are unknown. Expressed TCRB transcripts were sequenced because the isolated RNA had all been reverse transcribed beforehand. This table comes from immunoSEQ multiplex PCR, and its TCRdb copy is limited to in-frame clones, with some not included. The sample has about 170,000 clones; roughly 8% are singletons. Specimen: central memory CD4+ T cells from blood. These receptors came from a man in his late teens or twenties with type 1 diabetes.

This clone appeared a few times. The chain employs TRBV18 and TRBJ2-7; 7 nucleotides line up with TRBD1. Trimming cost V 6 bases and J 6 bases; bases outside gene matches: 11. From germline, CDR1 is KGHSH and CDR2 LQKENI. The CDR3 spans 14 residues. The CDR3 loop is CASSRYDRASEQYF. DNA for the CDR3: TGTGCCAGCTCGCGGTACGACAGGGCCAGCGAGCAGTACTTC.

The V call is TRBV30, the J call TRBJ1-1; no definite D call. The V and J ends lost 3 bases and 6 bases respectively, with 14 bases between them. Germline CDR1 and CDR2: GTSNPN and SVGIG (reference sequence). This CDR3 is 13 amino acids long. CDR3 protein: CAWSGVLGAEAFF. The CDR3 nucleotides read TGTGCCTGGAGCGGGGTGCTCGGCGCTGAAGCTTTCTTT.

The J gene is TRBJ1-6, the V gene TRBV5-4, with 9 bases aligning to TRBD1. Per the germline V gene, CDR1 is SGHNT and CDR2 is YYREEE (reference sequence). Trimming took 4 bases from V and 6 from J; bases not matched to a gene: 2. CDR3 length: 14 residues. The CDR3 protein is CASSTGQGNSPLHF. CDR3 coding DNA: TGTGCCAGCAGCACGGGACAGGGTAATTCACCCCTCCACTTT.

There are many counts of this clone. The chain uses TRBV15 and TRBJ1-1; possible D gene TRBD1, 5 bases. V lost 3 bases, J lost 2 bases, and 7 bases lay in between. The germline CDR1 and CDR2 sequences are LNHNV and YYDKDF (reference sequence). The CDR3 extends over 13 amino acids. The CDR3 region is CATSRDINTEAFF. CDR3 coding DNA: TGTGCCACCAGCAGGGACATTAACACTGAAGCTTTCTTT.

This chain uses TRBV15 with TRBJ2-7, with D unclear. With 1 base removed from V and 3 bases from J, the gap between germline ends came to 7 bases. The CDR3 is 13 amino acids. CDR1 and CDR2 (germline): LNHNV, YYDKDF (reference sequence). The CDR3 is CATSRGGIYEQYF. The CDR3 DNA reads TGTGCCACCAGCAGAGGAGGAATCTACGAGCAGTACTTC.

This clone occurred a few times. This sequence joins TRBV5-6 and TRBJ2-7; TRBD2 matches 7 bases. This CDR3 has 15 residues. Unmatched junction bases numbered 8, after V lost 0 bases and J lost 5 bases. From germline, CDR1 is SGHDT and CDR2 YYEEEE. CDR3 in DNA: TGTGCCAGCAGCTTGGATCGGGGGGTCGGGGACGAGCAGTACTTC. Its protein is CASSLDRGVGDEQYF.

The chain links TRBV11-3 to TRBJ2-5; 7 nucleotides line up with TRBD2. V lost 5 bases and J lost 7; bases outside the gene matches: 7. The CDR3 loop spans 13 amino acids. The germline V gene has CDR1 SGHNT and CDR2 YENEEA. The CDR3 nucleotides read TGTGCCAGCAGCCTAGGACTAGATGCGACCCAGTACTTC. Protein: CASSLGLDATQYF.

This clone was detected ten times or more. The gene calls are TRBV5-6 and TRBJ2-5; the match to TRBD1 covers 9 bases. CDR1 and CDR2 (germline): SGHDT, YYEEEE. This CDR3 has 15 amino acids. The V gene end was trimmed by 4 bases and the J gene end by 4 bases; junction bases not matched to a gene: 8. The CDR3 DNA sequence: TGTGCCAGCAGCCTCGGGACAGGGCAGGGAGAGACCCAGTACTTC. It is translated as CASSLGTGQGETQYF.

In its sample, this clone was seen many times. The rearrangement links TRBV30 to TRBJ1-1; D ambiguous. Germline lookup yields CDR1 GTSNPN and CDR2 SVGIG (reference sequence). V lost 3 bases and J 1 base, leaving 12 bases between the germline ends. There are 14 residues in the CDR3. The CDR3 here is CAWRTRQTNTEAFF. In nucleotides, the CDR3 is TGTGCCTGGAGGACTAGGCAGACGAACACTGAAGCTTTCTTT.

The sample holds a few counts of this clone. The V and J genes are TRBV5-1 and TRBJ2-3; 7 nucleotides line up with TRBD1. This CDR3 contains 15 residues. Germline CDR1 SGHRS, CDR2 YFSETQ. V lost 4 bases, J lost 6 bases, and 11 bases stayed unmatched. Written as DNA, the CDR3 is TGCGCCAGCAGCGGTGGTGCAGGGGGACGGGATACGCAGTATTTT. Amino acid sequence: CASSGGAGGRDTQYF.

There are a few counts of this clone. The chain is built from TRBV28 and TRBJ1-2; a possible D gene is TRBD1 (5 bases). This CDR3 is 15 amino acids long. Trimming left V 3 bases short and J 5 bases short, with 16 bases between. CDR1 and CDR2 (germline): MDHEN, SYDVKM. The chain's CDR3 is CASSLPLPGGYGYTF. The CDR3 nucleotides are TGTGCCAGCAGTTTGCCTCTCCCGGGGGGGTATGGCTACACCTTC.

The chain combines TRBV4-1 with TRBJ2-3; D may be TRBD2 (5 bases). The CDR3 has 16 amino acids. V lost 0 bases to trimming and J lost 0 bases, with 10 bases between them. Germline assignment: CDR1 MGHRA and CDR2 YSYEKL. CDR3 nucleotide sequence: TGCGCCAGCAGCCAAGATAGGCGGGCTAGCACAGATACGCAGTATTTT. Translating it yields CASSQDRRASTDTQYF.

This clone was detected only a few times. This chain links TRBV7-9 with TRBJ1-1; D is unclear. Deletions cut 3 bases from V and 1 base from J, with 6 bases between. The CDR3 sequence is 13 residues long. Per the germline V gene, CDR1 is SEHNR and CDR2 is FQNEAQ (reference sequence). CDR3 amino acids: CASSFWRNTEAFF. DNA for the CDR3: TGTGCCAGCAGCTTTTGGAGGAACACTGAAGCTTTCTTT.